The following is a T cell receptor beta chain sequence with its context. No cognate antigen has been identified for it. No quality values exist for individual bases; no much larger clone is one base distant. The data derive from a study of T cell responses to AZD1222 COVID-19 vaccine (dated by TCRdb to the early 2020s). Broadly, across the study: AZD1222 recipients whose second dose came at about 4 weeks and those whose second dose came at about 12 weeks were combined into one group, since spike-specific TCR depth and breadth did not differ between the two schedules. Trial participants were enrolled by age into subgroups of 18-55, 56-69 and 70-plus years, and roughly 160, 29 and 62 TCR-sequenced participants, respectively, were included in these subgroups. TCR sequencing was performed for about 240 trial participants, of whom some 200 were given two doses of AZD1222 and around 26 were given two doses of MenACWY control vaccine. Study-wide conclusions, independent of this receptor: No day 14 peak-response samples were available, so repertoires were characterized only after the peak T cell response. A significant rise in spike-specific TCR breadth and depth was observed after two AZD1222 doses relative to day 0 and relative to MenACWY recipients. In the small 56-69-year group, the increase in depth fell short of significance, most likely because of low power. Most participants were white British and females outnumbered males, and the authors suggested that clonal diversity may have been underestimated. Reportedly, close to half of the unique spike-specific TCRs recognized epitopes lying outside the regions that are mutated in the B.1.351 and B.1.1.7 variants. Conclusions about previously exposed vaccinees are limited because only 6 or 7 AZD1222 recipients were SARS-CoV-2 seropositive at baseline. The vaccine-associated CD4 TCRs covered the entire spike protein, and the dominant responses fell in regions 160-218 and 743-854.

V loses 6 bases of germline sequence and J loses 0 bases, and the interval between the two ends is 18 bases. The germline V gene encodes CDR1 SGHTA and CDR2 FQGTGA. Spanning cysteine to phenylalanine, the CDR3 consists of 17 amino acids. Only the CDR3 DNA is retained, 51 bases long and in frame from the first base. The time point label, as the study defines it: baseline before first vaccination. Samples from vaccinated people were obtained from the UK trials COV001 and COV002, which included a single-blind randomized controlled phase 2/3 trial of AZD1222 (ChAdOx1 nCoV-19) in healthy adults. Trial participant PBMC samples were collected at day 0 and day 28 after the second dose for TCRbeta chain sequencing. The CDR3 regions of human TCRbeta chains were analyzed by immunosequencing. Turning to the authors' computational methods: TCRs in the repertoires were matched against a reference library of SARS-CoV-2-specific TCRs that had been generated with the MIRA antigen-specificity platform. Breadth meant the fraction of unique TCRs that were SARS-CoV-2-associated, whereas depth meant the fraction of total T cells that were SARS-CoV-2-associated. Using the MIRA data, each spike-specific TCR was assigned both to the spike region to which the TCR was reactive and to a CD4 or CD8 class. Log10-transformed breadth and depth values were compared by one-way ANOVA with Sidak's multiple comparisons tests. In its TCRdb copy, this immuneACCESS table keeps in-frame sequences only and misses some clones. Where compared with another copy, unresolved V genes explain less than half of these, and the others have no known cause. The DNA was the basis for D and trimming; V, J and clone size are from that table. This sample comprises some 92,000 clones, about 90% of them detected only once. The ten largest clones represent around 6.9% of the sample.

This receptor was taken from an adult in good health. This material consisted of peripheral blood, taken on day 0 of AZD1222 vaccination. The V and J genes are TRBV7-3 and TRBJ2-1; the D region possibly corresponds to TRBD2 (5 bases align). The nucleotide sequence reads TGTGCCAGCAGTCCGTTGACTACTAGTAGCTCCTACAATGAGCAGTTCTTC. This translates into CASSPLTTSSSYNEQFF.